A single sample is the source of the 10 T cell receptor beta chains below, sequenced in a study of blood T cell repertoires in COVID-19. The repertoire was sequenced with immunoSEQ multiplex PCR; TCRdb's copy has only in-frame clones and lacks some. The sample lists roughly 200,000 clones, around 83% occurring once. The sample taken for sequencing was peripheral blood. Every receptor here comes from a human donor in a cohort sampled during active COVID-19.

This sequence joins TRBV11-2 and TRBJ2-3, with 10 positions matching TRBD2. Trimming at V came to 8 bases and at J to 4 bases, leaving 12 bases not matched to a gene. This CDR3 has 16 residues. Germline V gene data show CDR1 as SGHAT and CDR2 as FQNNGV. In DNA form, the CDR3 reads TGTGCCAGCCACACTAGCGGGATCGGTTGGCCAGATACGCAGTATTTT. Translated, it gives CASHTSGIGWPDTQYF.

In its sample, this clone was seen a few times. The rearrangement joins TRBV15 to TRBJ2-6, with TRBD2 matching over 12 bases. Trimming took 1 base from V and 2 from J; bases not matched to a gene: 0. The CDR3 spans 17 residues. Germline loops: CDR1 LNHNV, CDR2 YYDKDF (reference sequence). CDR3 sequence: CATSRGLAGAGANVLTF. The CDR3 DNA reads as TGTGCCACCAGCAGAGGACTAGCGGGAGCTGGGGCCAACGTCCTGACTTTC. The variable domain in full, completed from reference TRBV15 and TRBJ2-6, reads DAMVIQNPRYQVTQFGKPVTLSCSQTLNHNVMYWYQQKSSQAPKLLFHYYDKDFNNEADTPDNFQSRRPNTSFCFLDIRSPGLGDTAMYLCATSRGLAGAGANVLTFGAGSRLTVL.

This chain joins TRBV10-2 and TRBJ2-3; 8 nucleotides line up with TRBD2. The germline CDR1 and CDR2 sequences are WSHSY and SAAADI. Trimming at V came to 1 base and at J to 4 bases, leaving 7 bases not matched to a gene. The CDR3 is 16 amino acids. The CDR3 region has the DNA TGCGCCAGCAGTGAGTTATTACTAGCGGTGGCAGATACGCAGTATTTT. Amino acids: CASSELLLAVADTQYF.

The rearrangement uses TRBV27 and TRBJ2-1; 8 positions agree with TRBD2. The germline V gene has CDR1 MNHEY and CDR2 SMNVEV (reference sequence). CDR3 size: 18 residues. Unmatched junction bases numbered 14, after V lost 3 bases and J lost 4 bases. DNA for the CDR3: TGTGCCAGCAGTTTTGAGGGGAGAATAGCGGGGTTTTACAATGAGCAGTTCTTC. It yields the protein CASSFEGRIAGFYNEQFF.

The chain links TRBV29-1 to TRBJ1-4, with 7 bases that match TRBD1. With 6 bases clipped from V and 5 bases from J, the junction kept 9 bases outside the gene matches. This CDR3 is 14 amino acids long. Germline CDR1 is SQVTM and CDR2 is ANQGSEA. CDR3 nucleotide sequence: TGCAGCGTCAACCCGGGACAGCAGAATGAAAAACTGTTTTTT. This codes for CSVNPGQQNEKLFF. Based on the CDR3 plus reference TRBV29-1 and TRBJ1-4, the full variable domain is SAVISQKPSRDICQRGTSLTIQCQVDSQVTMMFWYRQQPGQSLTLIATANQGSEATYESGFVIDKFPISRPNLTFSTLTVSNMSPEDSSIYLCSVNPGQQNEKLFFGSGTQLSVL.

V is TRBV7-9 and J is TRBJ2-1; possibly TRBD2 for D (6 bases). CDR1 and CDR2 (germline): SEHNR, FQNEAQ (reference sequence). V was cut by 4 bases and J by 1 base, with 14 bases left in between. The CDR3 consists of 16 residues. CDR3 residues: CASSSGGGHSYNEQFF. The CDR3 DNA reads TGTGCCAGCAGCTCCGGGGGAGGACATTCCTACAATGAGCAGTTCTTC.

V and J are TRBV3-1 (or the pseudogene TRBV3-2) and TRBJ2-5; tentatively, D is TRBD2 (5 bases). Germline assignment: CDR1 LGHDT and CDR2 YNNKEL (reference sequence). This CDR3 is 15 amino acids long. V was trimmed by 0 bases and J by 2 bases, leaving 10 bases between them. The CDR3, as DNA: TGTGCCAGCAGCCAAGAGGATACTAGTCAAGAGACCCAGTACTTC. Its translation is CASSQEDTSQETQYF.

The chain is built from TRBV2 and TRBJ2-1; the D gene is possibly TRBD2 (5 bases). In germline, CDR1 is SNHLY, CDR2 FYNNEI. V lost 9 bases to trimming and J lost 7 bases, with 13 bases between them. CDR3 size: 12 residues. For the CDR3, the DNA is TGTGCCAGAGTCGGGGAGAGGAATGAGCAGTTCTTC. Its protein product is CARVGERNEQFF.

This chain links TRBV5-1 with TRBJ2-7; a possible D gene is TRBD2 (5 bases). The germline V and J ends were trimmed by 5 bases and 0 bases, with 12 bases remaining between them. CDR1 and CDR2 (germline): SGHRS, YFSETQ. CDR3 length: 14 residues. The DNA of the CDR3 is TGCGCCAGCAGGACACTAGATAGCTCCTACGAGCAGTACTTC. Translation gives CASRTLDSSYEQYF.

CDR3 region: CASSPGTGGGETQYF. CDR3 in DNA: TGTGCCAGCTCACCAGGAACAGGGGGGGGAGAGACCCAGTACTTC. The rearrangement uses TRBV18 and TRBJ2-5; the D gene is possibly TRBD1 (8 bases). Per germline, CDR1 KGHSH and CDR2 LQKENI. V shed 2 bases and J shed 4 bases, with 14 bases lying between them. This CDR3 contains 15 residues.